This T cell receptor (beta chain) is from a study of blood T cell repertoires in COVID-19. Overall study: Both acute and convalescent COVID-19 samples were obtained from the United States, Italy and Spain. Sample material is recorded as cDNA or gDNA derived from T cells, B-cell-depleted T cells, or PBMCs.

CDR3 size: 15 residues. V dropped 4 bases and J dropped 0 bases, with 9 bases sitting between them. Germline CDR1 SGHAT, CDR2 FQDESV (reference sequence). Under the authors' procedure: Amplification of reference gene primers was used by the study to estimate nucleated cell counts. TCRdb's table, derived via immunoSEQ multiplex PCR, lists solely in-frame clones and lacks some. V, J and clone size are those of that table, while D and trimming were read from the DNA. The sample yields around 97,000 clones, approximately 82% seen once. This rearrangement joins TRBV11-1 to TRBJ2-2; D unclear. This sequence was found in a man in his 70s with acute or convalescent COVID-19. Sequencing used peripheral blood. The DNA of the CDR3 is TGTGCCAGCAGCTGGCAATCCGCGAACACCGGGGAGCTGTTTTTT. This gives the protein CASSWQSANTGELFF.